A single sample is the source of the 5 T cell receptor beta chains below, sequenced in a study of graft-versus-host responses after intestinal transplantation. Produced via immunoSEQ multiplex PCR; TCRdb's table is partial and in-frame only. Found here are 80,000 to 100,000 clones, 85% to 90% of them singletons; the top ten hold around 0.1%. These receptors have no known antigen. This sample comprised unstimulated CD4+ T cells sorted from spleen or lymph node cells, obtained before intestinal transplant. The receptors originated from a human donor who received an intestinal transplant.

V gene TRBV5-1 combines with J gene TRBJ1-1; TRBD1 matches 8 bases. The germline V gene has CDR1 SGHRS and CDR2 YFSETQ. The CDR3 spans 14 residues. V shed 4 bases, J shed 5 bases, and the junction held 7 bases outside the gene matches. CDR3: CASSLQGAITEAFF. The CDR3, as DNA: TGCGCCAGCAGCCTGCAGGGGGCCATAACTGAAGCTTTCTTT.

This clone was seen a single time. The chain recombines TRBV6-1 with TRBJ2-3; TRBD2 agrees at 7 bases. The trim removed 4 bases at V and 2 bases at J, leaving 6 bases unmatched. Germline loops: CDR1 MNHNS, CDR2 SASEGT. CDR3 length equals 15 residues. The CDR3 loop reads CASSVRGGITDTQYF. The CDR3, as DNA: TGTGCCAGCAGTGTACGCGGGGGAATCACAGATACGCAGTATTTT.

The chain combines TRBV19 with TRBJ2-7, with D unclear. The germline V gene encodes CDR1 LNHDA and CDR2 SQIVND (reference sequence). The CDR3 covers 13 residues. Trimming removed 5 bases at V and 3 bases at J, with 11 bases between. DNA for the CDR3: TGTGCCAGTAGTGTGGCTGTCTTCTACGAGCAGTACTTC. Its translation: CASSVAVFYEQYF. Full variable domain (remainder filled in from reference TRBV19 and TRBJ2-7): DGGITQSPKYLFRKEGQNVTLSCEQNLNHDAMYWYRQDPGQGLRLIYYSQIVNDFQKGDIAEGYSVSREKKESFPLTVTSAQKNPTAFYLCASSVAVFYEQYFGPGTRLTVT.

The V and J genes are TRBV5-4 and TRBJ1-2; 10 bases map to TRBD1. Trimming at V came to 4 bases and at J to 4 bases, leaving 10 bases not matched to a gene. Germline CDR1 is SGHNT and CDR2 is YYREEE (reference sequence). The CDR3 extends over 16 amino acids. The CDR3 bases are TGTGCCAGCAGCGAGCGTGACAGGGGGCTATTCTATGGCTACACCTTC. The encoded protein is CASSERDRGLFYGYTF.

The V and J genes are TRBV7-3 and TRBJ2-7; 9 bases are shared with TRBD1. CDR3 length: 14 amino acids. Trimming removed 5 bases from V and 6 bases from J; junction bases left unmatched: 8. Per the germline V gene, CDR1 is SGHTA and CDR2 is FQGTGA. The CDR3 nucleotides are TGTGCCAGCAGCACAGGGACAGGGACGACCGAGCAGTACTTC. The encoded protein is CASSTGTGTTEQYF.